This TCR beta chain came from a study of cytomegalovirus exposure and HLA in healthy donors. Turning to the study itself: Membership in the Caucasian-associated ancestry cluster was found for around 81% of 300 to 400 genotyped donors. Whole-study findings and limits: Analyzed later, association rates of TCRs varied across HLA loci, with DRB1 most and HLA-C fewest.

The CDR3 covers 10 residues. Germline V gene sequence: CDR1 GTSNPN, CDR2 SVGIG (reference sequence). V was clipped by 5 bases and J by 8 bases, with 9 bases between them. Worth noting for this clone: Its antigen is still unknown.

The PCR ran on 60 Vbeta and 13 Jbeta primers. Assay: immunoSEQ multiplex PCR; the TCRdb copy retains only in-frame clones and omits some. The sample consists of fewer than 100,000 clones, roughly 80% of them appearing once. Material: PBMCs. This sequence originates from a man aged 55 to 69 in good health and CMV-seropositive. V usage is TRBV30 and J usage is TRBJ1-1; D unresolved. DNA for the CDR3: TGTGCCTGGGGGCCAGGCGAAGCTTTCTTT. This translates into CAWGPGEAFF. Full variable domain (remainder filled in from reference TRBV30 and TRBJ1-1): SQTIHQWPATLVQPVGSPLSLECTVEGTSNPNLYWYRQAAGRGLQLLFYSVGIGQISSEVPQNLSASRPQDRQFILSSKKLLLSDSGFYLCAWGPGEAFFGQGTRLTVV.